This entry concerns a single T cell receptor (beta chain). Its antigen is not identified. The sample comes from a study of T cell responses to AZD1222 COVID-19 vaccine. Repertoires were generated with immunoSEQ multiplex PCR, while TCRdb's copy carries only in-frame clones and drops some. The repertoire holds under 150,000 clones, with roughly 89% as singletons. Study-level results: CD4 TCRs covered the whole spike, strongest at regions 160-218 and 743-854. Once two AZD1222 doses were given, Spike-specific TCR breadth and depth went up. Baseline seropositives among AZD1222 recipients totaled only five to seven.

The V gene lost 1 base and the J gene lost 7 bases, with 7 bases spanning the gap. CDR3 size: 12 residues. CDR1 is GTSNPN and CDR2 is SVGIG in the germline V gene (reference sequence). The origin of this receptor is an adult in good health. The chain uses TRBV30 and TRBJ2-2; no clear D gene. Sequencing was performed on peripheral blood, taken on day 0 of MenACWY control vaccination. CDR3 in amino acids: CAWSGSHGELFF. The CDR3 DNA follows: TGTGCCTGGAGTGGGAGCCACGGGGAGCTGTTTTTT.